This T cell receptor beta chain was sequenced for a study of shared T cell receptors in the human thymus. The germline CDR1 and CDR2 sequences are MGHRA and YSYEKL. The V gene end was trimmed by 5 bases and the J gene end by 2 bases; junction bases not matched to a gene: 8. The CDR3 contains 16 residues. TCRdb's table, derived via immunoSEQ multiplex PCR, lists solely in-frame clones and lacks some. The data contain hundreds of thousands of clones, around 82% of them singletons. The same sample was also studied in work on human thymus T cells. That paper adds: Immunologically healthy infants in Finland undergoing congenital heart defect surgery were the donors. Surgeons resected thymus tissue during corrective heart surgery. Unrelated individuals reportedly shared highly overlapping thymic TCR repertoires.

Sequenced sample: thymocytes. This receptor was taken from a boy in the first two years of life with a congenital heart defect. V and J are TRBV4-1 and TRBJ2-3; 9 bases match TRBD1. The CDR3 nucleotides are TGCGCCAGCAGCAAAACAGGGGGCGCGTTCACAGATACGCAGTATTTT. Translation gives CASSKTGGAFTDTQYF.